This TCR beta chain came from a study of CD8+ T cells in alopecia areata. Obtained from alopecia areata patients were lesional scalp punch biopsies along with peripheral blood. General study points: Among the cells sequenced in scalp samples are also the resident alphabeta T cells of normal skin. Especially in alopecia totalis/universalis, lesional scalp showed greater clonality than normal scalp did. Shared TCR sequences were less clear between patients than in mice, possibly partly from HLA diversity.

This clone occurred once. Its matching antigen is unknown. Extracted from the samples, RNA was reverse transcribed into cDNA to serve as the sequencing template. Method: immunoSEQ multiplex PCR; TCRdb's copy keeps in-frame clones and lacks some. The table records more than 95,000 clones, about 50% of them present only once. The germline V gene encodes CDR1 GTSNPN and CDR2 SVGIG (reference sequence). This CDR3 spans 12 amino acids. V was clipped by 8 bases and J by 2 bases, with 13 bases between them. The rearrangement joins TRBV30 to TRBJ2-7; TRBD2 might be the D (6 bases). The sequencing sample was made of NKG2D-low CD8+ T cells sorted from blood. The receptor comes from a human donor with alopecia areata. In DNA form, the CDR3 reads TGTGCCCTCGAAGGGAGGACCTACGAGCAGTACTTC. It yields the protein CALEGRTYEQYF.